The TCR beta chain under discussion was sequenced for a study of cytomegalovirus exposure and HLA in healthy donors. With 7 bases removed from V and 8 bases from J, the gap between germline ends came to 17 bases. CDR1 SEHNR and CDR2 FQNEAQ come from the germline V gene (reference sequence). This CDR3 is 13 amino acids long. PCR was performed using 60 Vbeta and 13 Jbeta primers. Repertoires were generated with immunoSEQ multiplex PCR, while TCRdb's copy carries only in-frame clones and drops some. This sample yields 160,000 or so clones, of which 60% to 80% are seen a single time; over 2% belongs to the top ten. Notes on the study in general: Despite most TCR sequences being rare, some public TCRs occurred in many donors. Per a later analysis, HLA-associated TCR beta chains showed more clonal expansion than other, equally common TCR beta chains. The authors confirmed in vitro that a few CMV-associated chains were specific for CMV antigens.

In regard to this clone: The antigen is unknown. The same CDR3 also results from other DNA sequences found in this sample.

Healthy people donating bone marrow made up the donors. V usage is TRBV7-9 and J usage is TRBJ1-2; maybe TRBD1 (6 bases). The sequencing input was PBMCs. This TCR was sampled from a man aged 55 to 69 in good health and CMV-seronegative. Written as DNA, the CDR3 is TGTGCCAGCACCAATTCGCAGGGGCACGGCTACACCTTC. Translation gives CASTNSQGHGYTF.